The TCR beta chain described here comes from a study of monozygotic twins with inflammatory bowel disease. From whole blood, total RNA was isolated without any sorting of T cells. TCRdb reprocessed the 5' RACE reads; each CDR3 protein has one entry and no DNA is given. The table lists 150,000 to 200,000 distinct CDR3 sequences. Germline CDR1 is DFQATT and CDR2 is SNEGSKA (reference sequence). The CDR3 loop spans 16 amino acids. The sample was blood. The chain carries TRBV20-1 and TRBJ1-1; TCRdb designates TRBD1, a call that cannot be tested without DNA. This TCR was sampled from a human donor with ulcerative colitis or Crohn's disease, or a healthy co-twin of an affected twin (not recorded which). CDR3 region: CSARVGGKGLNTEAFF.